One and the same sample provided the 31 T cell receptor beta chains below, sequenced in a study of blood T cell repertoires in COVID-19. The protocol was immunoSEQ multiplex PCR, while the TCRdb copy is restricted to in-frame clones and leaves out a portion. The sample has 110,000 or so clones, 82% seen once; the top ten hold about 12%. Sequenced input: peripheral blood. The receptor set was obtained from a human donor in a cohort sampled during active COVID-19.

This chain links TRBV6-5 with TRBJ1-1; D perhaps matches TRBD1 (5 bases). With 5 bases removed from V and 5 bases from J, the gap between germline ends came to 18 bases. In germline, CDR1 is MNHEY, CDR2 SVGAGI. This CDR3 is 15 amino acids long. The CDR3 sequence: CASSRSQAGRTEAFF. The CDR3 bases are TGTGCCAGCAGTCGCTCACAGGCAGGGAGGACTGAAGCTTTCTTT.

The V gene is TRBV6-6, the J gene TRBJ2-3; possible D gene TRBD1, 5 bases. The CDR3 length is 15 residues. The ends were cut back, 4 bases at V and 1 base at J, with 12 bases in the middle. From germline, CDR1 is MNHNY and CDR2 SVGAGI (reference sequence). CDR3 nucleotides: TGTGCCAGCAGTTTCAGCAGGGTGGGCACAGATACGCAGTATTTT. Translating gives CASSFSRVGTDTQYF.

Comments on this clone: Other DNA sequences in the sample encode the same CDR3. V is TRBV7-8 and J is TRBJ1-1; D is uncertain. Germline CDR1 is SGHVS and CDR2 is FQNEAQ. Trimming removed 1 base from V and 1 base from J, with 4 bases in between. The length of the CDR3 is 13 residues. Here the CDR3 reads CASSLGRNTEAFF. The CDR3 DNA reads TGTGCCAGCAGCTTAGGGAGGAACACTGAAGCTTTCTTT.

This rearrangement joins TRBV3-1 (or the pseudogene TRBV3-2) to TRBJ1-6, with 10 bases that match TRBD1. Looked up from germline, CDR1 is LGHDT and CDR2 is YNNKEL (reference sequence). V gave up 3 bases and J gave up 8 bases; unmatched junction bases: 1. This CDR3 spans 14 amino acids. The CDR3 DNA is TGTGCCAGCAGCCACGGGACAGGGGATTCACCCCTCCACTTT. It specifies CASSHGTGDSPLHF.

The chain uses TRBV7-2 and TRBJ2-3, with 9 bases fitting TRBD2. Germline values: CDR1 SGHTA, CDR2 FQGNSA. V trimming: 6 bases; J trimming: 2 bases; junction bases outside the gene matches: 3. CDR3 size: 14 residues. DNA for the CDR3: TGTGCCAGCAGGAGGACTAGCGTCACAGATACGCAGTATTTT. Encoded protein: CASRRTSVTDTQYF. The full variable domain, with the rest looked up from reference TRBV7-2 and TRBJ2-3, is GAGVSQSPSNKVTEKGKDVELRCDPISGHTALYWYRQSLGQGLEFLIYFQGNSAPDKSGLPSDRFSAERTGGSVSTLTIQRTQQEDSAVYLCASRRTSVTDTQYFGPGTRLTVL.

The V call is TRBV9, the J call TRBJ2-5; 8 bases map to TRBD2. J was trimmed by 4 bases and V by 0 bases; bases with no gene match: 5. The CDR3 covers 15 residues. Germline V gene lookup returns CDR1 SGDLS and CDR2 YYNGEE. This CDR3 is CASSVVGGGIETQYF. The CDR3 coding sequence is TGTGCCAGCAGCGTAGTCGGCGGGGGGATAGAGACCCAGTACTTC.

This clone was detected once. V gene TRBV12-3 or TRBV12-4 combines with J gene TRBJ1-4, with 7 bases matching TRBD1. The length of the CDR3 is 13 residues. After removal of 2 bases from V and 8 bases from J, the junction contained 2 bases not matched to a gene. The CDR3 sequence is CASSLTGDEKLFF. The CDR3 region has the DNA TGTGCCAGCAGTTTAACAGGGGACGAAAAACTGTTTTTT.

CDR3 region: CASSYARDEQYF. In DNA, the CDR3 is TGTGCCAGCAGTTACGCCAGGGATGAGCAGTACTTC. The chain carries TRBV6-6 and TRBJ2-7; D is perhaps TRBD1 (5 bases). V shed 2 bases and J shed 7 bases, with 9 bases lying between them. Germline assignment: CDR1 MNHNY and CDR2 SVGAGI (reference sequence). The CDR3 sequence is 12 residues long.

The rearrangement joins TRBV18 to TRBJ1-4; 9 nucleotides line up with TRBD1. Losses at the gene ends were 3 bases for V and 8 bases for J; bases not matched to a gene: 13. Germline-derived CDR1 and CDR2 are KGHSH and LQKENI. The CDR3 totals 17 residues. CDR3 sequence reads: CASSPRKQGALEEKLFF. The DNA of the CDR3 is TGTGCCAGCTCACCGCGAAAACAGGGGGCCCTAGAAGAAAAACTGTTTTTT.

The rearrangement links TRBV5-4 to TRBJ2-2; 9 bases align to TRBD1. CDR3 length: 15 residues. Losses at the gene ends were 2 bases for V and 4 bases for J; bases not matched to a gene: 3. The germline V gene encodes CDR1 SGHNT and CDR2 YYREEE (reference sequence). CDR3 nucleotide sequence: TGTGCCAGCAGCTTAGGACAGGGGACCACCGGGGAGCTGTTTTTT. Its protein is CASSLGQGTTGELFF.

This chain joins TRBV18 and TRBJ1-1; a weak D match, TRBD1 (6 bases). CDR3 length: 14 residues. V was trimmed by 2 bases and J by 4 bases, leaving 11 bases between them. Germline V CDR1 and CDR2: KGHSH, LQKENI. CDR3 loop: CASSPRTDITEAFF. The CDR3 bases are TGTGCCAGCTCACCAAGGACAGACATCACTGAAGCTTTCTTT.

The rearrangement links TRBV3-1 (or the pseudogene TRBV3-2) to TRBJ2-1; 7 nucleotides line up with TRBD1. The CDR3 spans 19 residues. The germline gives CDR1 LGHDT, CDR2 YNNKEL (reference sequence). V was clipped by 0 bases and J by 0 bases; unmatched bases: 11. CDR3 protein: CASSQEGHRGQSSYNEQFF. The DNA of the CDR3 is TGTGCCAGCAGCCAAGAGGGCCACCGGGGACAGAGCTCCTACAATGAGCAGTTCTTC.

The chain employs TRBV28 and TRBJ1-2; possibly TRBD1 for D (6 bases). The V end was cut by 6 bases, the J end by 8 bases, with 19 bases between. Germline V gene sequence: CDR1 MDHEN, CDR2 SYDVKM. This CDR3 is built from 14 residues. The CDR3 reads CASSLPLGGHGYTF. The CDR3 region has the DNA TGTGCCAGCAGCCTCCCTCTAGGGGGTCACGGCTACACCTTC.

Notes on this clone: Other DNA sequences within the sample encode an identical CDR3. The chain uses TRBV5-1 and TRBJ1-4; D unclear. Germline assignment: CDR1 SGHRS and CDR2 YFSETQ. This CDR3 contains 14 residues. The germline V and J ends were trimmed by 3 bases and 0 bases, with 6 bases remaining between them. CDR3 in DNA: TGCGCCAGCAGCTCTACGGCAACTAATGAAAAACTGTTTTTT. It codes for CASSSTATNEKLFF. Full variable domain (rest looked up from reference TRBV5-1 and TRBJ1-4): KAGVTQTPRYLIKTRGQQVTLSCSPISGHRSVSWYQQTPGQGLQFLFEYFSETQRNKGNFPGRFSGRQFSNSRSEMNVSTLELGDSALYLCASSSTATNEKLFFGSGTQLSVL.

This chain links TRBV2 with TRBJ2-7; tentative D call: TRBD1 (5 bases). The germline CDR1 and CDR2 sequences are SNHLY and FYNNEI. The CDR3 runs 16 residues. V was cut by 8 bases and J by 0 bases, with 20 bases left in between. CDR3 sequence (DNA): TGTGCCAGCGTCCGCCCTCAGGGCAGGAGCTCCTACGAGCAGTACTTC. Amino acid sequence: CASVRPQGRSSYEQYF.

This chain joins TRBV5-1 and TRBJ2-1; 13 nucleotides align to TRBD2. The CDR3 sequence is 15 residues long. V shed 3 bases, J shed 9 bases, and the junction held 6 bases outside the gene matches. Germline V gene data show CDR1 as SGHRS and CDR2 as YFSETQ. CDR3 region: CASSWGTSGIGEQFF. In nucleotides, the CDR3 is TGCGCCAGCAGCTGGGGGACTAGCGGGATTGGTGAGCAGTTCTTC.

The CDR3 reads CATSRQIQGSYEQYF. The CDR3 nucleotides are TGTGCCACCAGCAGGCAAATACAGGGCTCCTACGAGCAGTACTTC. The J gene is TRBJ2-7, the V gene TRBV15, with a possible D match to TRBD1 (6 bases). The CDR3 is 15 residues long. The ends were cut back, 3 bases at V and 0 bases at J, with 12 bases in the middle. The germline V gene has CDR1 LNHNV and CDR2 YYDKDF (reference sequence). The full variable domain, with the rest looked up from reference TRBV15 and TRBJ2-7, is DAMVIQNPRYQVTQFGKPVTLSCSQTLNHNVMYWYQQKSSQAPKLLFHYYDKDFNNEADTPDNFQSRRPNTSFCFLDIRSPGLGDTAMYLCATSRQIQGSYEQYFGPGTRLTVT.

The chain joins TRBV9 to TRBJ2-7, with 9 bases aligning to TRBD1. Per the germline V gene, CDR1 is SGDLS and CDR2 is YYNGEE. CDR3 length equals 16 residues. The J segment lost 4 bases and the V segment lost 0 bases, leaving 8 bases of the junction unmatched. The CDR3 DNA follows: TGTGCCAGCAGCGTAGCTCCCGGAGACAGGGGGTACGAGCAGTACTTC. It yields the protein CASSVAPGDRGYEQYF.

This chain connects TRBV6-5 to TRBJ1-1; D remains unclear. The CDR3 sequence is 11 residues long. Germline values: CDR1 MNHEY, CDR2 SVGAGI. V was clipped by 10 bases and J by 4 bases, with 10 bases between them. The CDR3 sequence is CATTLGTEAFF. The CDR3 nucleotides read TGTGCCACGACTTTGGGCACTGAAGCTTTCTTT.

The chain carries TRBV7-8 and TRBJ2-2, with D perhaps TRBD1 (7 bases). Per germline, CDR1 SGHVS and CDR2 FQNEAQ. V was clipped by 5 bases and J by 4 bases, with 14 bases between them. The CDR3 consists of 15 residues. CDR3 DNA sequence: TGTGCCAGCAGCCCCGGCGGGACAGTCACCGGGGAGCTGTTTTTT. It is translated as CASSPGGTVTGELFF.

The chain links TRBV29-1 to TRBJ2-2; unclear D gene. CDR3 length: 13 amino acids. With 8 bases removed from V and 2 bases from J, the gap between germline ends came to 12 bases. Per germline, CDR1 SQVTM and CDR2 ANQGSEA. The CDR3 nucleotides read TGCAGCATAGACTGTGACAACACCGGGGAGCTGTTTTTT. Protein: CSIDCDNTGELFF.

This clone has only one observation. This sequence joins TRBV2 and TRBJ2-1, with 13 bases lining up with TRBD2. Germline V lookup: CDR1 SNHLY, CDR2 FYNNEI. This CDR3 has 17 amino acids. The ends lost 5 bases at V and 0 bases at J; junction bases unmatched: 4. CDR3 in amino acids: CASSRGLAGVSYNEQFF. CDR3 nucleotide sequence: TGTGCCAGCAGTCGTGGACTAGCGGGGGTCTCCTACAATGAGCAGTTCTTC.

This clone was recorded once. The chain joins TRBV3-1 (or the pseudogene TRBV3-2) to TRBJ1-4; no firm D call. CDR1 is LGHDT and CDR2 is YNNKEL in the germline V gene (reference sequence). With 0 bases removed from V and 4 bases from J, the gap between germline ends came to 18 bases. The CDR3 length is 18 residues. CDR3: CASSQDWGAAQRNEKLFF. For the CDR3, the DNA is TGTGCCAGCAGCCAAGACTGGGGAGCGGCGCAACGTAATGAAAAACTGTTTTTT.

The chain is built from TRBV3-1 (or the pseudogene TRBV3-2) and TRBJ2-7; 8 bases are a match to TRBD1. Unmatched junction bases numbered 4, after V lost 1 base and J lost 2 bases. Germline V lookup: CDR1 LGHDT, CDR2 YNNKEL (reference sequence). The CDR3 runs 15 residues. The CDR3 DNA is TGTGCCAGCAGCCAAGGGACAGGGAGAACCTACGAGCAGTACTTC. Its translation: CASSQGTGRTYEQYF.

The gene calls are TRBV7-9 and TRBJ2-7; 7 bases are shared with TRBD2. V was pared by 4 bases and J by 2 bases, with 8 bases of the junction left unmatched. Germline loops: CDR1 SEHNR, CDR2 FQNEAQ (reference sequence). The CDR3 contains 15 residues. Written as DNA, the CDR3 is TGTGCCAGCAGCTCCGGGAGGCCCTACCCCTACGAGCAGTACTTC. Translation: CASSSGRPYPYEQYF.

The CDR3 loop reads CASSPGQGTNTQYF. As DNA, the CDR3 is TGCGCCAGCAGCCCGGGACAGGGGACGAATACGCAGTATTTT. The gene calls are TRBV5-1 and TRBJ2-3; 10 bases match TRBD1. The CDR3 is 14 residues long. Germline V gives CDR1 SGHRS, CDR2 YFSETQ. With V trimmed by 4 bases and J by 7 bases, 6 bases remained unmatched. Based on the CDR3 plus reference TRBV5-1 and TRBJ2-3, the full variable domain is KAGVTQTPRYLIKTRGQQVTLSCSPISGHRSVSWYQQTPGQGLQFLFEYFSETQRNKGNFPGRFSGRQFSNSRSEMNVSTLELGDSALYLCASSPGQGTNTQYFGPGTRLTVL.

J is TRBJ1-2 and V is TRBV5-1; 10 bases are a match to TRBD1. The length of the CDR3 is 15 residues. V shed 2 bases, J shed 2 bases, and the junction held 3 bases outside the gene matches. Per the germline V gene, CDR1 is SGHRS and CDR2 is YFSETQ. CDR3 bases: TGCGCCAGCAGCTTAGGGACAGGGGAGAACTATGGCTACACCTTC. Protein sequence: CASSLGTGENYGYTF. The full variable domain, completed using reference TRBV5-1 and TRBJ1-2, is KAGVTQTPRYLIKTRGQQVTLSCSPISGHRSVSWYQQTPGQGLQFLFEYFSETQRNKGNFPGRFSGRQFSNSRSEMNVSTLELGDSALYLCASSLGTGENYGYTFGSGTRLTVV.

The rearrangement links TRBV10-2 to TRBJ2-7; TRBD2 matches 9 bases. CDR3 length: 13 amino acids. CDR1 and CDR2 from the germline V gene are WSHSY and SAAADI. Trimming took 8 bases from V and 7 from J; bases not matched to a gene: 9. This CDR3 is CASEAGGPGEQYF. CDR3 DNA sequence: TGCGCCAGCGAGGCGGGGGGGCCGGGGGAGCAGTACTTC.

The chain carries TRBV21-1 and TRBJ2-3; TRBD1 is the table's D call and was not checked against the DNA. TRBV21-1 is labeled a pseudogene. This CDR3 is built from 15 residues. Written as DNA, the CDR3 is TGTGCCAGCAGCAAAACAGGGGGCTACACAGATACGCAGTATTTT. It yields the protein CASSKTGGYTDTQYF.

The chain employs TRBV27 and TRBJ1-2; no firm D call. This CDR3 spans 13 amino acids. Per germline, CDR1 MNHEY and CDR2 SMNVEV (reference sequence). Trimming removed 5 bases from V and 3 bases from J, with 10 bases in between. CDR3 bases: TGTGCCAGCAGTGTGAAGGGAGACTATGGCTACACCTTC. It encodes CASSVKGDYGYTF.

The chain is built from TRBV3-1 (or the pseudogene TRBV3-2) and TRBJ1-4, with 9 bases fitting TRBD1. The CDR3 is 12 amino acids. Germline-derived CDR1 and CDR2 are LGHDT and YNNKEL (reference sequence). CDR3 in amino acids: CAVRDRDEKLFF. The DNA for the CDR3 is TGTGCTGTCCGGGACAGGGATGAAAAACTGTTTTTT.